Sequencing of this T cell receptor (beta chain) was carried out in a study of molecular identifiers for immune sequencing clone quantification. This CDR3 has 13 residues. V lost 3 bases and J 10 bases, leaving 13 bases between the germline ends. Notes on the study in general: The study found clones above 20 RNA copies held over 98% of effector molecules and under 1% in naive cells.

Previously published methods and listed TCR primers were used for the bulk TCR libraries. Each CDR3 protein is one row after TCRdb ran MiXCR on the PCR reads. The sample records 100,000 or so distinct CDR3 sequences, roughly a third being singletons. Turning to this clonotype: The antigen remains undetermined.

Sequenced sample: naive CD8+ T cells from blood, with Jurkat cell RNA spiked in. Subset: FACS-sorted CD8+CD4-CCR7+CD45RA+ naive T cells. This chain links TRBV12-3 or TRBV12-4 with TRBJ2-1; D is unclear. The TCR comes from a human donor in good health. Some libraries in this study had Jurkat cell RNA spiked in. CDR3 protein: CASSFENLGEQFF. For the CDR3, the DNA is TGTGCCAGCAGTTTCGAGAATTTGGGGGAGCAGTTCTTC.